This TCR beta chain emerged from a study of T cells in Graves' hyperthyroidism and ophthalmopathy. Authors of the study amplified TCR beta CDR3 regions from RNA transcripts. First-round RT-PCR of the TCR CDR3 relied on the HTBI primer set. TCRdb reanalysed the multiplex PCR reads using MiXCR and keeps one entry per CDR3 protein. Of roughly 200,000 distinct CDR3 sequences in the sample, about a sixth were seen once. Germline V lookup: CDR1 SGDLS, CDR2 YYNGEE. The CDR3 loop spans 12 amino acids. With 1 base removed from V and 6 bases from J, the gap between germline ends came to 4 bases. A few counts support this clonotype.

Sequencing input: blood. The chain joins TRBV9 to TRBJ2-2; D uncertain. This receptor was obtained from a man aged 40-49 years with Graves' hyperthyroidism. The CDR3 DNA follows: TGTGCCAGCAGCGTAAACCCCGGGGAGCTGTTTTTT. Protein product: CASSVNPGELFF.